One sample yielded the 27 T cell receptor beta chains listed below, sequenced in a study of response to subunit inactivated influenza vaccine. One entry per CDR3 protein, called by TCRdb with MiXCR from the RT-PCR reads. The profile shows some 600,000 distinct CDR3 sequences, 12% to 15% of them singletons. Sequenced here: PBMCs from blood, sampled around 14 days before vaccination. These receptors were collected from a middle-aged man who received an inactivated influenza vaccine.

In this sample, this clonotype turned up a few times. This chain uses TRBV27 with TRBJ2-2; D is perhaps TRBD2 (6 bases). V gave up 3 bases and J gave up 5 bases, with 16 bases separating them. The CDR3 runs 16 residues. Germline V CDR1 and CDR2: MNHEY, SMNVEV (reference sequence). The DNA of the CDR3 is TGTGCCAGCAGTTTGGTAGGCGGCGCGGGAACCGGGGAGCTGTTTTTT. Amino acids: CASSLVGGAGTGELFF.

V and J are TRBV20-1 and TRBJ2-7; tentatively, D is TRBD2 (5 bases). Trimming removed 3 bases from V and 2 bases from J, with 11 bases in between. This CDR3 spans 13 amino acids. Germline V lookup: CDR1 DFQATT, CDR2 SNEGSKA (reference sequence). The CDR3 region has the DNA TGCAGTGCTAGTGTCCGGGGAACCTACGAGCAGTACTTC. Residues: CSASVRGTYEQYF.

There are a few counts of this clonotype. The J gene is TRBJ2-1, the V gene TRBV7-3; TRBD2 aligns across 12 bases. CDR1 and CDR2 from the germline V gene are SGHTA and FQGTGA. This CDR3 has 16 residues. Trimming cost V 4 bases and J 9 bases; bases outside gene matches: 10. In DNA form, the CDR3 reads TGTGCCAGCAGCTCTTCGGGGCTAGCGGGAGGGGGTGAGCAGTTCTTC. This codes for CASSSSGLAGGGEQFF.

This rearrangement joins TRBV12-3 or TRBV12-4 to TRBJ2-3; D could derive from TRBD1 or TRBD2 (5 bases each). Trimming pared 3 bases from V and 5 bases from J, leaving 15 bases between. The CDR3 consists of 15 residues. The CDR3 region has the DNA TGTGCCAGCAGTTTGGGCCTGACAGCGGTAGATACGCAGTATTTT. Translating it yields CASSLGLTAVDTQYF.

This clonotype was recorded a few times. This sequence joins TRBV7-2 and TRBJ2-3; D is possibly TRBD2 (7 bases). CDR1 SGHTA and CDR2 FQGNSA come from the germline V gene. The germline V and J ends were trimmed by 4 bases and 5 bases, with 10 bases remaining between them. The CDR3 covers 13 residues. The CDR3 sequence is CASSSGGQDTQYF. Here the CDR3 DNA reads TGTGCCAGCAGCTCCGGGGGGCAAGATACGCAGTATTTT.

The V gene is TRBV20-1, the J gene TRBJ1-1; 9 bases fit TRBD1. The V gene end was trimmed by 6 bases and the J gene end by 5 bases; junction bases not matched to a gene: 10. CDR3 length: 14 amino acids. Germline assignment: CDR1 DFQATT and CDR2 SNEGSKA (reference sequence). CDR3 nucleotides: TGCAGTGCCAGGAGGGACAGGGCCGAAACTGAAGCTTTCTTT. Its translation is CSARRDRAETEAFF.

V is TRBV7-6 and J is TRBJ1-5; no reliable D call. Germline CDR1 SGHVS, CDR2 FNYEAQ. The CDR3 length is 15 residues. Deletions cut 0 bases from V and 4 bases from J, with 10 bases between. The CDR3, as DNA: TGTGCCAGCAGCTTAGCCGGGCCGGAAAATCAGCCCCAGCATTTT. This translates into CASSLAGPENQPQHF.

This clonotype has a handful of counts. V usage is TRBV7-8 and J usage is TRBJ2-1, with D tentatively TRBD1 or TRBD2 (5 bases each). Trimming shortened V by 7 bases and J by 3 bases, and 16 bases separated the two germline ends. This CDR3 has 15 residues. Germline V gives CDR1 SGHVS, CDR2 FQNEAQ. The CDR3 spells CASTLNRDRYNEQFF. The CDR3 DNA follows: TGTGCCAGCACTCTTAACCGGGACCGCTACAATGAGCAGTTCTTC.

The V gene is TRBV29-1, the J gene TRBJ2-7; possibly TRBD1 for D (5 bases). Trimming shortened V by 5 bases and J by 4 bases, and 9 bases separated the two germline ends. CDR3 size: 11 residues. Germline loops: CDR1 SQVTM, CDR2 ANQGSEA. The CDR3 nucleotides read TGCAGCGTTAATCAGGGTTACGAGCAGTACTTC. It encodes CSVNQGYEQYF.

This chain links TRBV5-1 with TRBJ2-1; D remains unclear. The CDR3 has 14 residues. V was pared by 2 bases and J by 0 bases, with 6 bases between. Germline CDR1 SGHRS, CDR2 YFSETQ. Written as DNA, the CDR3 is TGCGCCAGCAGCTTTCGGCGCTCCTACAATGAGCAGTTCTTC. Amino acid sequence: CASSFRRSYNEQFF.

This clonotype has only a few counts. The chain is built from TRBV20-1 and TRBJ2-2, with D possibly TRBD2 on 5 matching bases. The CDR3 is 16 amino acids. Deletions cut 0 bases from V and 6 bases from J, with 17 bases between. Germline loops: CDR1 DFQATT, CDR2 SNEGSKA (reference sequence). The CDR3 nucleotides read TGCAGTGCTAGAGAAGGACGGGGTGTTCTGGCCGGGGAGCTGTTTTTT. This sequence encodes CSAREGRGVLAGELFF.

The chain carries TRBV5-1 and TRBJ2-7; D remains unclear. The CDR3 loop spans 13 amino acids. Per the germline V gene, CDR1 is SGHRS and CDR2 is YFSETQ. The germline V and J ends were trimmed by 2 bases and 8 bases, with 14 bases remaining between them. DNA of the CDR3: TGCGCCAGCAGCTTCGGACCCGCAAAGAAGCAGTACTTC. It yields the protein CASSFGPAKKQYF.

This clonotype showed up just a few times. The J gene is TRBJ2-1, the V gene TRBV28; 12 nucleotides agree with TRBD2. Germline CDR1 reads MDHEN; CDR2 reads SYDVKM. The CDR3 consists of 22 residues. The trim removed 1 base at V and 0 bases at J, leaving 16 bases unmatched. CDR3 protein: CASSLLPGTSGRKGSSYNEQFF. CDR3 nucleotide sequence: TGTGCCAGCAGTTTATTACCCGGGACTAGCGGGCGGAAGGGAAGCTCCTACAATGAGCAGTTCTTC.

The rearrangement links TRBV3-1 to TRBJ2-7, with D tentatively TRBD1 (7 bases). The CDR3 has 14 residues. The germline CDR1 and CDR2 sequences are LGHDT and YNNKEL (reference sequence). V was shortened by 3 bases and J by 6 bases, with 15 bases between the two germline ends. CDR3 bases: TGTGCCAGCAGCCACCTGACAGGGACTGGCGAGCAGTACTTC. It translates to CASSHLTGTGEQYF.

The chain has TRBV5-6 and TRBJ1-2, with 7 bases identical to TRBD1. Trimming removed 2 bases from V and 8 bases from J; junction bases left unmatched: 9. Germline lookup yields CDR1 SGHDT and CDR2 YYEEEE. This CDR3 is 14 amino acids long. CDR3 in DNA: TGTGCCAGCAGCTTAATGGACAGGCTGGGCGGCTACACCTTC. The encoded protein is CASSLMDRLGGYTF.

V is TRBV4-1 and J is TRBJ1-6; 7 bases agree with TRBD1. Looked up from germline, CDR1 is MGHRA and CDR2 is YSYEKL. V lost 8 bases to trimming and J lost 16 bases; unmatched junction nucleotides: 17. This CDR3 comprises 14 residues. The CDR3: CASREPGGSPVLHF. CDR3 nucleotide sequence: TGCGCCAGCCGGGAGCCAGGGGGATCGCCCGTGCTCCACTTT.

The chain joins TRBV7-9 to TRBJ2-7, with 7 bases identical to TRBD1. Germline lookup yields CDR1 SEHNR and CDR2 FQNEAQ (reference sequence). Germline trimming cut 5 bases from V and 3 bases from J; bases unmatched to any gene: 7. This CDR3 spans 14 amino acids. DNA of the CDR3: TGTGCCAGCAGCGTTATGGGACAGTACTACGAGCAGTACTTC. This codes for CASSVMGQYYEQYF.

The CDR3 reads CSTHYIQYF. The DNA of the CDR3 is TGCAGTACCCACTACATTCAGTACTTC. This chain uses TRBV29-1 with TRBJ2-4; D remains ambiguous. This CDR3 contains 9 residues. Germline V gene lookup returns CDR1 SQVTM and CDR2 ANQGSEA.

As concerns this clonotype: At one of its ends the junction is not consistent with the germline gene, which may arise from a read error. The rearrangement uses TRBV7-2 and TRBJ2-3; 9 bases are a match to TRBD2. CDR3 size: 17 residues. Germline assignment: CDR1 SGHTA and CDR2 FQGNSA. CDR3 region: CASNLAGVPLSTDTQYF. CDR3 bases: TGTGCCAGCAACTTAGCGGGGGTTCCCCTATCCACAGATACGCAGTATTTT.

The chain uses TRBV20-1 and TRBJ2-5; 11 bases fit TRBD2. The CDR3 has 18 amino acids. The V segment lost 3 bases and the J segment 4 bases; nucleotides outside the gene matches: 16. Germline CDR1 reads DFQATT; CDR2 reads SNEGSKA (reference sequence). The chain's CDR3 is CSASRHGASGRMRETQYF. The DNA of the CDR3 is TGCAGTGCTAGTCGCCACGGGGCTAGCGGGAGGATGAGAGAGACCCAGTACTTC.

The chain couples TRBV7-6 to TRBJ2-7; D gene unclear. Deletions cut 1 base from V and 6 bases from J, with 13 bases between. Germline CDR1 reads SGHVS; CDR2 reads FNYEAQ. The CDR3 totals 14 residues. The CDR3 DNA sequence: TGTGCCAGCAGCTTAGAGGGCCGTAGGGCCGAGCAGTACTTC. This codes for CASSLEGRRAEQYF.

CDR3: CASSLAGAGAAKNIQYF. The CDR3 DNA is TGTGCCAGCAGCTTGGCGGGAGCAGGGGCAGCCAAAAACATTCAGTACTTC. V and J are TRBV5-6 and TRBJ2-4, with D possibly called TRBD1 or TRBD2 (6 bases each). The ends were cut back, 0 bases at V and 0 bases at J, with 13 bases in the middle. The CDR3 runs 17 residues. From germline, CDR1 is SGHDT and CDR2 YYEEEE.

Only a few counts were recorded for this clonotype. CDR3 sequence reads: CASSSFADSYEQYF. CDR3 bases: TGTGCCAGCAGCTCTTTCGCCGACTCCTACGAGCAGTACTTC. J is TRBJ2-7 and V is TRBV7-2; D gene ambiguous. Per the germline V gene, CDR1 is SGHTA and CDR2 is FQGNSA. The ends were cut back, 4 bases at V and 0 bases at J, with 10 bases in the middle. This CDR3 comprises 14 residues.

This chain links TRBV27 with TRBJ2-1, with 13 positions matching TRBD2. This CDR3 contains 16 residues. CDR1 and CDR2 from the germline V gene are MNHEY and SMNVEV (reference sequence). Trimming removed 5 bases from V and 8 bases from J; junction bases left unmatched: 9. The CDR3 region has the DNA TGTGCCAGCAGTCCCCGGACTAGCGGGAGATCGTATGAGCAGTTCTTC. Translation gives CASSPRTSGRSYEQFF.

The V call is TRBV7-2, the J call TRBJ2-3, with D unclear. V was cut by 4 bases and J by 5 bases, with 19 bases left in between. The CDR3 sequence is 16 residues long. In germline, CDR1 is SGHTA, CDR2 FQGNSA. In nucleotides, the CDR3 is TGTGCCAGCAGCTGGGATCGCCGGATTGCCCGAGATACGCAGTATTTT. This gives the protein CASSWDRRIARDTQYF.

Only a few counts were recorded for this clonotype. The genes are TRBV4-1 and TRBJ2-1; 8 nucleotides agree with TRBD2. This CDR3 has 17 amino acids. The ends lost 3 bases at V and 4 bases at J; junction bases unmatched: 11. The germline V gene encodes CDR1 MGHRA and CDR2 YSYEKL. The CDR3 region has the DNA TGCGCCAGCAGCCATCCAAGCGGGAGAGGGACATACAATGAGCAGTTCTTC. Translated, it gives CASSHPSGRGTYNEQFF.

This clonotype appeared a few times. The rearrangement uses TRBV5-1 and TRBJ2-3; D gene ambiguous. The CDR3 covers 15 residues. With 3 bases removed from V and 1 base from J, the gap between germline ends came to 12 bases. The germline gives CDR1 SGHRS, CDR2 YFSETQ. CDR3 loop: CASSWQDRRTDTQYF. DNA of the CDR3: TGCGCCAGCAGCTGGCAGGACCGACGCACAGATACGCAGTATTTT.